This record looks at one TCR beta chain sequence and its context. The authors ran the assay at deep level. Here immunoSEQ multiplex PCR was the method, and the copy in TCRdb shows in-frame clones only, minus some. This table holds about 2.3 million clones, roughly 90% found once. Trimming removed 5 bases at V and 4 bases at J, with 14 bases between. Germline-derived CDR1 and CDR2 are SGHNT and YENEEA. The length of the CDR3 is 15 residues. This sample stems from a study of shared clonotypes between healthy human individuals. The rearrangement links TRBV11-3 to TRBJ1-4, with D perhaps TRBD1 (5 bases). The sequenced sample consisted of naive CD4+ T cells from PBMCs. Subset given: CD45RA+ positively selected. The origin of this receptor is a man younger than 35 in good health. Some clones in this sample may be carry-over from other donors' samples. The CDR3 protein is CASSPSQAGNEKLFF. CDR3 sequence (DNA): TGTGCCAGCAGCCCATCACAGGCGGGTAATGAAAAACTGTTTTTT.